The rows below give T cell receptor beta chains drawn from one sample of a study of T cells in Graves' hyperthyroidism and ophthalmopathy. TCRdb independently ran MiXCR on the multiplex PCR reads; one entry per CDR3 protein. The profile shows 550,000 to 600,000 distinct CDR3 sequences, approximately 15% of them singletons. The specimen was blood. The receptors here all came from a woman aged 18-29 years with Graves' hyperthyroidism. Both conserved end residues are part of each CDR3. The D gene is left open where the match is weak. Size tells how often a clone was seen (once, few, many) or the class of an expanded clone, and some rows leave it out.

size	V	J	D	CDR3	DNA
.	TRBV6-1	TRBJ2-2	TRBD2	CASSELAGAVTGELFF	TGTGCCAGCAGTGAACTAGCGGGAGCGGTCACCGGGGAGCTGTTTTTT
many	TRBV27	TRBJ1-1	.	CASSLSVLKRSTEAFF	TGTGCCAGCAGTTTATCGGTCCTTAAGAGGTCCACTGAAGCTTTCTTT
.	TRBV4-1	TRBJ1-6	.	CASSLKGGASYNSPLHF	TGCGCCAGCAGCCTAAAAGGGGGGGCCTCCTATAATTCACCCCTCCACTTT
many	TRBV20-1	TRBJ2-7	.	CSARERDPYEQYF	TGCAGTGCTAGAGAGAGAGACCCCTACGAGCAGTACTTC
.	TRBV19	TRBJ2-1	.	CASSISIRLRTYNEQFF	TGTGCCAGTAGTATTAGTATACGTCTGAGGACTTACAATGAGCAGTTCTTC
few	TRBV10-3	TRBJ1-1	TRBD1	CAISPVPGQGGGMNTEAFF	TGTGCCATCAGCCCAGTACCGGGACAGGGCGGGGGCATGAACACTGAAGCTTTCTTT
few	TRBV4-3	TRBJ2-5	.	CASSQDGQTQETQYF	TGCGCCAGCAGCCAAGATGGGCAAACTCAAGAGACCCAGTACTTC
few	TRBV20-1	TRBJ2-2	TRBD1	CSARNRGNTGELFF	TGCAGTGCTAGGAACAGGGGGAACACCGGGGAGCTGTTTTTT
many	TRBV12-3/TRBV12-4	TRBJ2-5	TRBD1	CASSMTGNEETQYF	TGTGCCAGCAGCATGACAGGGAACGAGGAGACCCAGTACTTC
.	TRBV18	TRBJ2-7	.	CASSAHFQGYEQYF	TGTGCCAGCTCAGCTCATTTCCAGGGCTACGAGCAGTACTTC
many	TRBV11-2	TRBJ2-1	TRBD2	CASSLNRLAGGFYNEQFF	TGTGCCAGCAGCTTAAATCGGCTAGCGGGGGGCTTTTACAATGAGCAGTTCTTC
.	TRBV6-2/TRBV6-3	TRBJ1-5	.	CASSYYLLEPQHF	TGTGCCAGCAGTTATTATCTGTTGGAGCCCCAGCATTTT
many	TRBV20-1	TRBJ2-1	TRBD2	CSARDLASGYNEQFF	TGCAGTGCTAGAGATCTGGCTAGCGGGTACAATGAGCAGTTCTTC
many	TRBV27	TRBJ2-3	TRBD2	CASSGGTSGGKVTDTQYF	TGTGCCAGCAGTGGGGGGACTAGCGGGGGTAAAGTCACAGATACGCAGTATTTT
.	TRBV12-3/TRBV12-4	TRBJ1-4	.	CANSFTGVNEKLFF	TGTGCCAACAGTTTCACGGGGGTAAATGAAAAACTGTTTTTT
many	TRBV30	TRBJ1-2	.	CAWSTESGYYGYTF	TGTGCCTGGAGTACGGAGTCGGGCTACTATGGCTACACCTTC
once	TRBV12-3/TRBV12-4	TRBJ2-7	TRBD2	CASSLVTGGGTYEQYF	TGTGCCAGCAGTTTAGTTACGGGGGGGGGAACCTACGAGCAGTACTTC
many	TRBV6-2/TRBV6-3	TRBJ1-1	.	CASRGFIMRRVDTEAFF	TGTGCCAGCAGGGGATTCATCATGCGACGGGTTGACACTGAAGCTTTCTTT
many	TRBV7-8	TRBJ1-1	.	CASSPTAAPNTEAFF	TGTGCCAGCAGCCCCACCGCCGCTCCGAACACTGAAGCTTTCTTT
few	TRBV20-1	TRBJ1-5	.	CSASQPGGNQPQHF	TGCAGTGCTAGTCAGCCGGGGGGCAATCAGCCCCAGCATTTT
.	TRBV5-1	TRBJ2-7	TRBD1	CASSFTGDDEQYF	TGCGCCAGCAGCTTTACAGGGGACGACGAGCAGTACTTC
few	TRBV6-1	TRBJ2-1	.	CASSESFLSSLNEQFF	TGTGCCAGCAGTGAAAGCTTTCTTAGCAGTCTCAATGAGCAGTTCTTC
many	TRBV3-1	TRBJ2-3	.	CASSQEGISTDTQYF	TGTGCCAGCAGCCAAGAAGGGATCAGCACAGATACGCAGTATTTT
few	TRBV28	TRBJ1-4	TRBD1	CASSSEGQGDEKLFF	TGTGCCAGCAGTTCGGAAGGACAGGGAGACGAAAAACTGTTTTTT
many	TRBV6-1	TRBJ2-5	TRBD1	CASSGADRVQETQYF	TGTGCCAGCAGTGGCGCTGACAGGGTTCAAGAGACCCAGTACTTC
.	TRBV6-2/TRBV6-3	TRBJ2-7	.	CASSNRGGFSYEQYF	TGTGCCAGCAGCAACAGGGGGGGCTTCTCCTACGAGCAGTACTTC
.	TRBV4-2	TRBJ1-6	.	CASSQNLQGELNSPLHF	TGTGCCAGCAGCCAAAACCTACAGGGAGAACTAAATTCACCCCTCCACTTT
many	TRBV6-1	TRBJ1-1	.	CASSGTGTAFF	TGTGCCAGCAGTGGAACAGGGACGGCTTTCTTT
.	TRBV28	TRBJ2-7	TRBD1	CASSDHRGPYEQYF	TGTGCCAGCAGTGACCACAGGGGGCCCTACGAGCAGTACTTC
many	TRBV3-1	TRBJ2-1	.	CASSQGSRIQVSRSSYNEQFF	TGTGCCAGCAGCCAAGGAAGTAGGATACAGGTTTCCAGAAGCTCCTACAATGAGCAGTTCTTC
many	TRBV12-3/TRBV12-4	TRBJ2-1	.	CASSLQAGAINNEQFF	TGTGCCAGCAGTTTACAGGCGGGGGCTATAAACAATGAGCAGTTCTTC
many	TRBV5-1	TRBJ1-6	TRBD1	CASSPTGNGDSPLHF	TGCGCCAGCAGCCCGACAGGGAATGGTGATTCACCCCTCCACTTT
.	TRBV5-1	TRBJ2-5	TRBD1	CASSHGQGRKTQYF	TGCGCCAGCAGTCATGGACAGGGGAGGAAGACCCAGTACTTC
many	TRBV6-1	TRBJ1-5	.	CASSTRDLHQPQHF	TGTGCCAGCAGTACCCGGGACTTGCATCAGCCCCAGCATTTT
.	TRBV11-2	TRBJ1-1	.	CASSFPKAGVITEAFF	TGTGCCAGCAGCTTTCCGAAAGCGGGGGTTATCACTGAAGCTTTCTTT
many	TRBV12-3/TRBV12-4	TRBJ2-2	.	CASTLGQGARASNTGELFF	TGTGCCAGCACCTTGGGACAAGGGGCGCGCGCCTCGAACACCGGGGAGCTGTTTTTT
.	TRBV6-1	TRBJ1-1	.	CASSKSGEGKDEAFF	TGTGCCAGCAGTAAGTCAGGGGAGGGGAAAGATGAAGCTTTCTTT
.	TRBV12-3/TRBV12-4	TRBJ2-2	TRBD2	CASSPKVGLAGVGNTGELFF	TGTGCCAGCAGTCCAAAAGTGGGACTAGCGGGAGTGGGTAACACCGGGGAGCTGTTTTTT
few	TRBV28	TRBJ1-5	TRBD1	CASSQGGSRGNQPQHF	TGTGCCAGCAGTCAGGGGGGGAGTCGGGGCAATCAGCCCCAGCATTTT
.	TRBV9	TRBJ2-1	.	CASSISRDYNEQFF	TGTGCCAGCAGCATCTCCCGGGACTACAATGAGCAGTTCTTC
.	TRBV24-1	TRBJ1-3	.	CATSDTPGTRDGNTIYF	TGTGCCACCAGTGATACACCCGGGACACGGGACGGAAACACCATATATTTT
many	TRBV11-2	TRBJ2-1	.	CASSPFGGGPSYNEQFF	TGTGCCAGCAGCCCGTTTGGGGGGGGGCCCTCCTACAATGAGCAGTTCTTC
few	TRBV6-1	TRBJ2-3	TRBD2	CASERGRADTQYF	TGTGCCAGCGAGCGGGGGAGGGCAGATACGCAGTATTTT